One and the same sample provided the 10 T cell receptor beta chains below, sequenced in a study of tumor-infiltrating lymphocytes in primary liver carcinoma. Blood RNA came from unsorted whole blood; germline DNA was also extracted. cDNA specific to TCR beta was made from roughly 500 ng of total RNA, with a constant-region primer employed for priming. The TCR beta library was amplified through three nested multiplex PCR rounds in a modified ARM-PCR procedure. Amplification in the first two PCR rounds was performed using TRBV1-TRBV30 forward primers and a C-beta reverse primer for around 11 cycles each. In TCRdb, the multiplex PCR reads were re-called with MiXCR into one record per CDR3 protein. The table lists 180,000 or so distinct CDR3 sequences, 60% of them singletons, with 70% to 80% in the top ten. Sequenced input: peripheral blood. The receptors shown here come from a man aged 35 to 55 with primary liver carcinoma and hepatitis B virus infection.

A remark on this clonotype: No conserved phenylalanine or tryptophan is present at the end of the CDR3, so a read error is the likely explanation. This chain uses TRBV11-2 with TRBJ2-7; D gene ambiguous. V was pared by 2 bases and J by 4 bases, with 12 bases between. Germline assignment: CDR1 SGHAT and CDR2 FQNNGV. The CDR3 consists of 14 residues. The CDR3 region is CASSLTYGVYEQYL. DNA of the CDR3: TGTGCCAGCAGCTTAACCTACGGAGTTTACGAGCAGTACTTA.

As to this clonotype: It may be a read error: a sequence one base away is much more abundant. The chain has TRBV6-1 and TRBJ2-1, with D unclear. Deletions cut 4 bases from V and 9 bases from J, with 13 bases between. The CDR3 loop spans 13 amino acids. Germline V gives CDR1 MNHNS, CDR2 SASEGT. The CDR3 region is CASSVTDGAEQFF. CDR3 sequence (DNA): TGTGCCAGCAGTGTTACGGATGGAGCTGAGCAGTTCTTC.

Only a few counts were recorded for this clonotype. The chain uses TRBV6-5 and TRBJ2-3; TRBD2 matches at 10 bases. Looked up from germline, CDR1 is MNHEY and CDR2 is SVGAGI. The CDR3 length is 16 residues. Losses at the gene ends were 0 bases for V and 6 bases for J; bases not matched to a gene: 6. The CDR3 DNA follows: TGTGCCAGCAGTTACTCCCTAGCGGGAGCTACGGATACGCAGTATTTT. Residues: CASSYSLAGATDTQYF.

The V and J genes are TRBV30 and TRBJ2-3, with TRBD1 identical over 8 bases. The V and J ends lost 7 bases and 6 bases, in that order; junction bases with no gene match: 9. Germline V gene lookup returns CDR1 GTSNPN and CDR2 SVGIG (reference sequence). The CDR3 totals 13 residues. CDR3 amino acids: CALSGGFMDTQYF. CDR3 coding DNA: TGTGCCTTGTCAGGGGGCTTCATGGATACGCAGTATTTT.

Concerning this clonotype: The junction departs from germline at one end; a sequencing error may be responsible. The CDR3 loop is CVSIVLDTPNTGTQYF. For the CDR3, the DNA is TGTGTCAGCATCGTTCTTGACACGCCTAACACAGGTACACAGTATTTT. The chain uses TRBV11-1 and TRBJ2-3, with D tentatively TRBD1 (5 bases). Germline loops: CDR1 SGHAT, CDR2 FQDESV (reference sequence). CDR3 length: 16 amino acids.

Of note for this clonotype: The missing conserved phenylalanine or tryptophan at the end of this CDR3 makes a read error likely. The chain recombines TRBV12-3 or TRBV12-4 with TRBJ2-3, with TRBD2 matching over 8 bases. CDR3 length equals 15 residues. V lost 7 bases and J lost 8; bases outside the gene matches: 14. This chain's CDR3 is CASIAGLVSPVTQYL. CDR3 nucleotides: TGTGCCAGCATAGCGGGACTAGTAAGCCCAGTTACGCAGTATCTT.

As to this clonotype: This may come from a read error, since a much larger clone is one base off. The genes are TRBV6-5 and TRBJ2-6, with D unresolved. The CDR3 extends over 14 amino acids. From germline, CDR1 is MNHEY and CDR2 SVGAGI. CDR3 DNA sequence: TGTGCCATCAGTGTATACTCTGGGGCCAACGTCCTGACTTTC. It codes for CAISVYSGANVLTF.

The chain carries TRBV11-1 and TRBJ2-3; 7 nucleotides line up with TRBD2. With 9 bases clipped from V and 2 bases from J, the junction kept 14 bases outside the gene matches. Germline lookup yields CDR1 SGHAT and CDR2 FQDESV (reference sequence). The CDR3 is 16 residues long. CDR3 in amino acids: CASSHPGLVDTDTQYF. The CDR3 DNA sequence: TGTGCCAGTAGCCACCCAGGACTAGTCGACACAGATACGCAGTATTTT.

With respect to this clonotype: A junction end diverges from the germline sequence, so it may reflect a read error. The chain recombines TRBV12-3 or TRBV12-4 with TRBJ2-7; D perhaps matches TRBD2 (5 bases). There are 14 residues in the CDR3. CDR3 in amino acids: CASSIVHSDYEQCF. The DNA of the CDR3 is TGTGCCAGCAGCATTGTACATAGCGACTACGAGCAGTGCTTC.

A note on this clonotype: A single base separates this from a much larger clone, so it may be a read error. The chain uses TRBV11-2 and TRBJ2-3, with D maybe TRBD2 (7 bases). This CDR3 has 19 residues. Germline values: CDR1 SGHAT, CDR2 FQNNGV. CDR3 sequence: CTSSPGAGARGGRTDTQYF. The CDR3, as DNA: TGTACCAGCAGCCCCGGGGCGGGGGCCCGGGGCGGGAGAACAGATACGCAGTATTTT.